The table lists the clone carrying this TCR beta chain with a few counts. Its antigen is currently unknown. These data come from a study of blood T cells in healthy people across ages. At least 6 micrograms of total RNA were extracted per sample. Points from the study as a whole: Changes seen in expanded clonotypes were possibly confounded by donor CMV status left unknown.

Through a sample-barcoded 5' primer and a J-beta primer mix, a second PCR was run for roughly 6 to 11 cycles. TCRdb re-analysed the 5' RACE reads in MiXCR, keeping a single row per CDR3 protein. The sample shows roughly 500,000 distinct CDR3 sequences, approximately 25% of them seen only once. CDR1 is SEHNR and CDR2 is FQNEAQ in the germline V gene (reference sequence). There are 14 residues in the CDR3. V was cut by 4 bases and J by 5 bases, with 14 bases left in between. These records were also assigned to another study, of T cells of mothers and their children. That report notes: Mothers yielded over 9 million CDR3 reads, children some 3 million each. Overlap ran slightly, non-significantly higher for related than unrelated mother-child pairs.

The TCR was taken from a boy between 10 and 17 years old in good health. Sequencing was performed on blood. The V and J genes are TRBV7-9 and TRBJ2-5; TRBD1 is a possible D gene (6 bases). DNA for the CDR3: TGTGCCAGCAGCTACCCAGGGGCGGCGGAGACCCAGTACTTC. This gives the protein CASSYPGAAETQYF.